This T cell receptor (beta chain) was obtained from a study of shared clonotypes between healthy human individuals. Study information: Researchers assigned three CD4 naive, three CD4 memory, two CD8 naive and one CD8 memory plate to each donor.

The donors were adults (healthy and HIV-negative) with no recent acute infections or vaccinations. This CDR3 comprises 17 residues. CDR1 is SGDLS and CDR2 is YYNGEE in the germline V gene. V lost 0 bases, J lost 0 bases, and 14 bases lay in between. The table came from immunoSEQ multiplex PCR; TCRdb's copy has only in-frame clones and leaves some out. The sample lists 600,000 to 700,000 clones, around 73% occurring once. The study, taken as a whole, reports: Generation probability values for non-shared clonotypes were lower than those for clonotypes shared by all four donors.

Details on this clone: Its specificity is unknown.

The genes are TRBV9 and TRBJ2-3, with a possible D match to TRBD2 (5 bases). Sequenced sample: memory CD4+ T cells sorted from blood. Stated subset: CD45RA-negative fraction. This TCR came from a woman aged 30 to 39 in good health. The CDR3: CASSVGRGPSSTDTQYF. The CDR3 region has the DNA TGTGCCAGCAGCGTAGGTCGGGGTCCTTCTAGCACAGATACGCAGTATTTT.